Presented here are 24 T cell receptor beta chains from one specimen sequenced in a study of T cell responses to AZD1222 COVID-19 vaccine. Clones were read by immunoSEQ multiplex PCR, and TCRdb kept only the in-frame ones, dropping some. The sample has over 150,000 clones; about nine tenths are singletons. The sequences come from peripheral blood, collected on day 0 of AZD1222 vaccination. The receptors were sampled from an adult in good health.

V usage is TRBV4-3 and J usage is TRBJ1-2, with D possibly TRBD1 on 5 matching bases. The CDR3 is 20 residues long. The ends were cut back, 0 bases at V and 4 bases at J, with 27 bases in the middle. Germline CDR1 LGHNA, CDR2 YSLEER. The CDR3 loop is CASSQESPVEGFSIVYGYTF. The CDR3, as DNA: TGCGCCAGCAGCCAAGAATCCCCCGTGGAGGGGTTCTCGATAGTCTATGGCTACACCTTC.

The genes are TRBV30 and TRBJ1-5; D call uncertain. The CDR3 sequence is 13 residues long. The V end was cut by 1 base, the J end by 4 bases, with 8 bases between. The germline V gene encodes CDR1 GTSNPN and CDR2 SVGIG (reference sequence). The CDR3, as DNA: TGTGCCTGGAGTGGTGGAGGTAATCAGCCCCAGCATTTT. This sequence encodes CAWSGGGNQPQHF.

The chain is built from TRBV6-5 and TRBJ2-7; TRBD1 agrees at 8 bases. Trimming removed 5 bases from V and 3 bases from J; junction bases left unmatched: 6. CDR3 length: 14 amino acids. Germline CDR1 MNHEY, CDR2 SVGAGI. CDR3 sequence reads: CASSRQGSHYEQYF. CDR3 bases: TGTGCCAGCAGTCGACAGGGGTCCCACTACGAGCAGTACTTC.

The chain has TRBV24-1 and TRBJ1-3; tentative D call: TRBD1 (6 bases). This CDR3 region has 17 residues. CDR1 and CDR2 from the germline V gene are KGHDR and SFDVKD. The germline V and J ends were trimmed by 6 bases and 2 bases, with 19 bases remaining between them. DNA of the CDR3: TGTGCCACCAGTCGGCTCGGGTACAGGGCAACTGGAAACACCATATATTTT. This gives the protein CATSRLGYRATGNTIYF.

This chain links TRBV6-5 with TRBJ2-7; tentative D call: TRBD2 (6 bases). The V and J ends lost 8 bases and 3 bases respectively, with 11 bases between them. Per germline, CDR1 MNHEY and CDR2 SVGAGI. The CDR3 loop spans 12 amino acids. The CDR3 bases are TGTGCCAGCTCGGGGGTGAACTACGAGCAGTACTTC. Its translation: CASSGVNYEQYF.

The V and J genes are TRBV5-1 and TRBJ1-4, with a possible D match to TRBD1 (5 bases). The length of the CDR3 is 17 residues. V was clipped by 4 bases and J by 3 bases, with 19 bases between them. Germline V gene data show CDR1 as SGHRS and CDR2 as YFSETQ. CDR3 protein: CASSLDGRQRANEKLFF. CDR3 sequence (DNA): TGCGCCAGCAGCCTGGACGGACGACAGCGGGCTAATGAAAAACTGTTTTTT.

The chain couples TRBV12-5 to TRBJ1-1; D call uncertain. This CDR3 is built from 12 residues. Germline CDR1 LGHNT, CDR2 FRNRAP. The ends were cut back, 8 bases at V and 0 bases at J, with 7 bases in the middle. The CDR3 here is CASRIMNTEAFF. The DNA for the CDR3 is TGTGCTAGTCGGATCATGAACACTGAAGCTTTCTTT.

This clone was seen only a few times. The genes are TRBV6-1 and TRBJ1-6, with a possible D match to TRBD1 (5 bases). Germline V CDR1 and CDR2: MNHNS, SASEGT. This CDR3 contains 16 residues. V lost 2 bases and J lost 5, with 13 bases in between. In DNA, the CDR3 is TGTGCCAGCAGTGAATTTTTAATGGGACATAATTCACCCCTCCACTTT. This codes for CASSEFLMGHNSPLHF.

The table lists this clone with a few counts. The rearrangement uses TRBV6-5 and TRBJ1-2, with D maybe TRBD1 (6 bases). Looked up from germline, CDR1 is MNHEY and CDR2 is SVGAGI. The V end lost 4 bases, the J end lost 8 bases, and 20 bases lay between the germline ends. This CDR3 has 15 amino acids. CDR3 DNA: TGTGCCAGCAGTTTAACATCACAGGGTTTCGGAGGCTACACCTTC. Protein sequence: CASSLTSQGFGGYTF.

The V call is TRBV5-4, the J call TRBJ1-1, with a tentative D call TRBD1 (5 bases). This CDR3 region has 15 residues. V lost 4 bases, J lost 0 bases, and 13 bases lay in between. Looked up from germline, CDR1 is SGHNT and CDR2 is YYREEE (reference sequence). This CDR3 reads CASSPGGPLNTEAFF. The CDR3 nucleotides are TGTGCCAGCAGCCCCGGGGGTCCGTTGAACACTGAAGCTTTCTTT.

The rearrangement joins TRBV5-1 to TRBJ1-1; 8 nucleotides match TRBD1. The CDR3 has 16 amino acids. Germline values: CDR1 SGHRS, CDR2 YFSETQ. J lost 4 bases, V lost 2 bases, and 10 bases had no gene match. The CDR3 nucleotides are TGCGCCAGCAGCTTCTGGCGGACAGGGCAGGGCACTGAAGCTTTCTTT. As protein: CASSFWRTGQGTEAFF.

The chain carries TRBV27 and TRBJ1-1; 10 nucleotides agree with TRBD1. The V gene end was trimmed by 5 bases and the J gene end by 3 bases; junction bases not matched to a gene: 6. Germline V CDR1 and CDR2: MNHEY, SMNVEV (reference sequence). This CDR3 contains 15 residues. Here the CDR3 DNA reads TGTGCCAGCAGTGCCTACGGGACAGGGGACACTGAAGCTTTCTTT. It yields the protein CASSAYGTGDTEAFF.

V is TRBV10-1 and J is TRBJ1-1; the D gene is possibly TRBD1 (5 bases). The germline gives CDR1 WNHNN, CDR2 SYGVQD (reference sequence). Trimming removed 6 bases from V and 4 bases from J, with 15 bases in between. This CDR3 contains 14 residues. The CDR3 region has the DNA TGCGCCAGCAGAGGGAGCGGGGGAAGCACTGAAGCTTTCTTT. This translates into CASRGSGGSTEAFF.

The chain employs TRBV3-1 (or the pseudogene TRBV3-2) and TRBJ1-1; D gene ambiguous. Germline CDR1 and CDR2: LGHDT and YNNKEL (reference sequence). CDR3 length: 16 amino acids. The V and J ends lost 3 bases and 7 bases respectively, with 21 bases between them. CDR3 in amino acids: CASSHYGRVTPREAFF. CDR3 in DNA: TGTGCCAGCAGCCATTACGGACGGGTCACCCCACGTGAAGCTTTCTTT.

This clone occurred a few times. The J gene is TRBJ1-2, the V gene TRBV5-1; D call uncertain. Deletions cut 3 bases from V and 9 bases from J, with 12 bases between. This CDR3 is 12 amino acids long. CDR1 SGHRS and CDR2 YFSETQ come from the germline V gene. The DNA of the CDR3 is TGCGCCAGCAGCTCTTCCTTAGAAAGCTACACCTTC. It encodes CASSSSLESYTF.

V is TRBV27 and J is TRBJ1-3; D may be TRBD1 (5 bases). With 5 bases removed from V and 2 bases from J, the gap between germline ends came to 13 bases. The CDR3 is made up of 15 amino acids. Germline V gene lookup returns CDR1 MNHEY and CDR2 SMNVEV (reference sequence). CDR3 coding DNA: TGTGCCAGCAGTCTCCGAACAGGAGCTGGAAACACCATATATTTT. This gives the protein CASSLRTGAGNTIYF.

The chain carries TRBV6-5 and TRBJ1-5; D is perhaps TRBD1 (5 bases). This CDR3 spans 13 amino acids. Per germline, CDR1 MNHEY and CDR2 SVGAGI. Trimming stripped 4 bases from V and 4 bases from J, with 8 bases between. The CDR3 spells CASSLGANQPQHF. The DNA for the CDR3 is TGTGCCAGCAGTTTAGGGGCGAATCAGCCCCAGCATTTT.

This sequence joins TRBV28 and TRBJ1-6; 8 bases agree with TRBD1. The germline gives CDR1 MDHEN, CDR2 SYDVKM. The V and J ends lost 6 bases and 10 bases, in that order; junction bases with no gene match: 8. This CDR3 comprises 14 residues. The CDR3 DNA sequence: TGTGCCAGCAGACCGACAGGGGAAAGGTCACCCCTCCACTTT. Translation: CASRPTGERSPLHF.

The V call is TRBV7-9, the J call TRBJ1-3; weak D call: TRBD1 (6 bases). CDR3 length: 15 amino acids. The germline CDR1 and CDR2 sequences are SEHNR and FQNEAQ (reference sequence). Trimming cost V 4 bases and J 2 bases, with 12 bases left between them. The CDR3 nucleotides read TGTGCCAGCAGCTCAGGGGAGGTAACTGGAAACACCATATATTTT. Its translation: CASSSGEVTGNTIYF.

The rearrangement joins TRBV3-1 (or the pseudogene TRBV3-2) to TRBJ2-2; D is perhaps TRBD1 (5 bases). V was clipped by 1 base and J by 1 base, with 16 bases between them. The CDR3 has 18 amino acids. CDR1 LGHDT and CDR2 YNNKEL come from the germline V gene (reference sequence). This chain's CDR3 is CASSQASIRQRNTGELFF. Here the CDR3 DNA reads TGTGCCAGCAGCCAAGCGTCGATTCGACAGAGGAACACCGGGGAGCTGTTTTTT.

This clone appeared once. CDR3 sequence (DNA): TGTGCCAGCAGTTCGGTTAACACTGAAGCTTTCTTT. Translation: CASSSVNTEAFF. The chain employs TRBV6-5 and TRBJ1-1; D is uncertain. This CDR3 comprises 12 residues. The germline gives CDR1 MNHEY, CDR2 SVGAGI. V shed 4 bases and J shed 2 bases, with 5 bases lying between them.

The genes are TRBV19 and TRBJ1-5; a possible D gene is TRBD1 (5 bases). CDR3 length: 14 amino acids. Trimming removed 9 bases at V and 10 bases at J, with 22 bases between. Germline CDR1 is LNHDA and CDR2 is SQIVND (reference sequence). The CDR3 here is CASRWGDPLQPQHF. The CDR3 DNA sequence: TGTGCCAGCCGATGGGGGGACCCATTACAACCCCAGCATTTT.

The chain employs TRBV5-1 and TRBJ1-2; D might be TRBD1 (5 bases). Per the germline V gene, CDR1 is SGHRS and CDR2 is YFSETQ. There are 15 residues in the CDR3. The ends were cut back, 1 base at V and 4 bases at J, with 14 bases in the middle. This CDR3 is CASSLSGGEIYGYTF. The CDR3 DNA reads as TGCGCCAGCAGCTTGTCCGGGGGGGAAATCTATGGCTACACCTTC.

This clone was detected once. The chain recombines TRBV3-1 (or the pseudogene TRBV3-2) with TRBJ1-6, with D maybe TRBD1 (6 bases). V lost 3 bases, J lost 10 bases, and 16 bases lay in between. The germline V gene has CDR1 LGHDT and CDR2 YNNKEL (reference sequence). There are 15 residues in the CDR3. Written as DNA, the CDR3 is TGTGCCAGCAGCCAGCTGGGGGGCTCGGGGTCACCCCTCCACTTT. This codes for CASSQLGGSGSPLHF.